Described below is a single T cell receptor (beta chain) sequence and its context. This clonotype was seen ten or more times. Its antigen target is currently unknown. No base qualities exist here, and no much larger clone lies one base off it. Expansion of CD8+CD57+ cells had been shown by flow cytometry in the patients chosen for sequencing. All patients had severe acquired aplastic anemia diagnosed by International Study of Aplastic Anemia and Agranulocytosis and Camitta criteria. No patient had received any therapy when blood was sampled. The study deep-sequenced TCR repertoires of sorted CD4+ and CD8+ blood T cells from severe aplastic anemia patients and healthy subjects. Patients were enrolled in the USA under clinicaltrials.gov protocols 00001620, 01623167, 00001397, 00071045, 00081523 and 00961064. Ficoll-Paque density gradient centrifugation was used to isolate peripheral blood mononuclear cells. CD4+ and CD8+ T cells were sorted by FACS or magnetic beads before DNA extraction.

These data are taken from a study of CD8+CD57+ T cells in acquired aplastic anemia (dated by TCRdb to 2016 to 2019). Context from the whole study: A mean of around 3.2 ug of DNA, ranging from roughly 0.18 to 30 ug, was extracted from sorted CD4+ and CD8+ cells. A CD8+CD57+ expansion meant a frequency higher than the mean frequency seen in healthy subjects.

General conclusions and limits of the study: Roughly 29 CD8+ CDR3 sequences were found to be shared between patients and controls, but these sequences appeared to be highly expressed in patients and within the immunodominant clones of the patients. Patients and healthy controls showed no significant difference in CD8+ Simpson's diversity (P=0.060).

The junction carries 8 bases between V and J, which are trimmed by 3 bases and 3 bases respectively. There are 13 amino acids in the CDR3, from cysteine to phenylalanine inclusive. Of all the DNA, just the CDR3 is kept, 39 bases in frame from base 1. The germline V gene (reference sequence) specifies LNHDA as CDR1 and SQIVND as CDR2. Profiling of TCR beta VDJ combinations and CDR3 sequences used genomic DNA as the template. TCR repertoire sequencing was run on an Illumina HiSeq 2000. As for the authors' bioinformatics: Repertoire assessment relied on Simpson's diversity index, CDR3 size and DJ length profiles, and TRBV/TRBJ rearrangement plots. The immunodominant clone was defined as the most abundant DNA sequence in deep sequencing data. CDR3 amino acid sequences were screened for sharing across subjects and were compared with published repertoires and the VDJdb database. Using fastp trimming at Q25 and MiXCR clonotype assembly, TCRdb reanalyzed the public sequencing data and kept in-frame beta chains. Rows merge per CDR3 protein into single entries with the most common DNA and genes. These V and J calls rely on TCRdb rather than the paper's analysis. For this sample there are about 180,000 distinct CDR3 sequences; around 48% appear just once. Around 1% of the sample is taken by the ten largest.

The chain is made from TRBV19 and TRBJ2-5; confidence is insufficient to name the D gene. The sample consisted of sorted CD4+, CD8+, or CD8+CD57+ T cells (not recorded which) from PBMCs. The clonotype was recovered from a human donor with aplastic anemia. The CDR3 region: CASSIGVKETQYF. The sequenced DNA: TGTGCCAGTAGTATTGGGGTGAAAGAGACCCAGTACTTC.